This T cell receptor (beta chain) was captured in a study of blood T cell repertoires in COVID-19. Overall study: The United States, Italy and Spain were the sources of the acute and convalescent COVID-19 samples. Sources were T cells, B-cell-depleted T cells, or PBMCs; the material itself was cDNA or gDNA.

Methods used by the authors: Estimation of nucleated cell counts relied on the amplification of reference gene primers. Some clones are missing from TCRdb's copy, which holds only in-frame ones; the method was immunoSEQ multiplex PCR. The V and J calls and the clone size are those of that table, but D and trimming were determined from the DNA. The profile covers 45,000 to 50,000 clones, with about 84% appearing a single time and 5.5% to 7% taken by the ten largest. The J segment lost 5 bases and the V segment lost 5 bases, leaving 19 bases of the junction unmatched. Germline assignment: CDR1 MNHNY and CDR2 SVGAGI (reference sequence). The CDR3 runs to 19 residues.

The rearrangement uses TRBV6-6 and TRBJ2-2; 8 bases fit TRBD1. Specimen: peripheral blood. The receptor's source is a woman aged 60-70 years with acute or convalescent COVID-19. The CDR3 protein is CASSLTWTGSSYYTGELFF. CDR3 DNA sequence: TGTGCCAGCAGTCTAACGTGGACAGGGTCGTCGTATTATACCGGGGAGCTGTTTTTT.